This TCR beta chain is drawn from a study of blood T cell repertoires in COVID-19. Study-wide context: PBMCs, B-cell-depleted T cells, or T cells provided the cDNA or gDNA that made up the material.

Source study methods: Reference gene primer amplification gave estimated nucleated cell counts. Generated by immunoSEQ multiplex PCR, the TCRdb table keeps only in-frame clones and is missing some. That table gives V, J and clone size, and the DNA gave D and trimming. The table records 60,000 to 75,000 clones, around 80% of them present only once. Germline V gives CDR1 LGHDT, CDR2 YNNKEL (reference sequence). V shed 1 base, J shed 8 bases, and the junction held 13 bases outside the gene matches. The CDR3 runs 18 residues. The sequenced sample was peripheral blood. This receptor was obtained from a human donor in a cohort sampled during active COVID-19. The chain carries TRBV3-1 (or the pseudogene TRBV3-2) and TRBJ2-1; 11 nucleotides match TRBD1. As DNA, the CDR3 is TGTGCCAGCAGCCAAGCAAGCCCCGGGACAGGGGGGCTATATGAGCAGTTCTTC. It specifies CASSQASPGTGGLYEQFF.